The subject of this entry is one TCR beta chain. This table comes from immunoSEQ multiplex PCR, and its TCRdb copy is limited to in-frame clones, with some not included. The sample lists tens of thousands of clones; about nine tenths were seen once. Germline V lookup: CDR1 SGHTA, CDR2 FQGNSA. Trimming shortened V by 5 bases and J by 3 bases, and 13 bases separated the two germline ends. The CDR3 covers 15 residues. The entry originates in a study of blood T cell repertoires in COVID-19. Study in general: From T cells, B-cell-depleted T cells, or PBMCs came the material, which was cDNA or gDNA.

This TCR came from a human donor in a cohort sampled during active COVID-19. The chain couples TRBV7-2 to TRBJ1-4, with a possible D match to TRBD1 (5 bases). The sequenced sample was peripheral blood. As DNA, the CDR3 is TGTGCCAGCAGCCGCAGCAGGGCGTCTAATGAAAAACTGTTTTTT. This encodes CASSRSRASNEKLFF. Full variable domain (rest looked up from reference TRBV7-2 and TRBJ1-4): GAGVSQSPSNKVTEKGKDVELRCDPISGHTALYWYRQSLGQGLEFLIYFQGNSAPDKSGLPSDRFSAERTGGSVSTLTIQRTQQEDSAVYLCASSRSRASNEKLFFGSGTQLSVL.